These 23 T cell receptor beta chains were sequenced from one sample in a study of T cell responses to AZD1222 COVID-19 vaccine. The data were produced by immunoSEQ multiplex PCR, yet TCRdb's version contains in-frame clones alone and is incomplete. Altogether around 78,000 clones are present, 85% to 90% being singletons, with the ten largest covering over 1.1%. The sample was peripheral blood, taken 28 days after the second AZD1222 dose. The receptors were sampled from an adult who received the AZD1222 COVID-19 vaccine.

The chain has TRBV3-1 (or the pseudogene TRBV3-2) and TRBJ2-2; TRBD2 aligns across 8 bases. Germline CDR1 LGHDT, CDR2 YNNKEL (reference sequence). Trimming at V came to 2 bases and at J to 4 bases, leaving 6 bases not matched to a gene. This CDR3 has 16 residues. In DNA, the CDR3 is TGTGCCAGCAGCCAATCCCGGGGGGGTGGCACCGGGGAGCTGTTTTTT. It yields the protein CASSQSRGGGTGELFF.

This chain links TRBV28 with TRBJ2-1; D not certain. The germline CDR1 and CDR2 sequences are MDHEN and SYDVKM. CDR3 length equals 15 residues. The V gene lost 4 bases and the J gene lost 2 bases, with 12 bases spanning the gap. The CDR3 sequence is CASSSGGGTYNEQFF. The CDR3 DNA sequence: TGTGCCAGCAGTTCGGGTGGCGGAACCTACAATGAGCAGTTCTTC. The complete variable domain, with remaining parts taken from reference TRBV28 and TRBJ2-1, reads DVKVTQSSRYLVKRTGEKVFLECVQDMDHENMFWYRQDPGLGLRLIYFSYDVKMKEKGDIPEGYSVSREKKERFSLILESASTNQTSMYLCASSSGGGTYNEQFFGPGTRLTVL.

This chain connects TRBV5-1 to TRBJ2-2; TRBD1 matches at 7 bases. CDR1 and CDR2 from the germline V gene are SGHRS and YFSETQ. With 4 bases clipped from V and 5 bases from J, the junction kept 5 bases outside the gene matches. This CDR3 has 14 residues. The DNA of the CDR3 is TGCGCCAGCAGCCTACAGGGGTGGACCGGGGAGCTGTTTTTT. This encodes CASSLQGWTGELFF. The full variable domain, with the rest looked up from reference TRBV5-1 and TRBJ2-2, is KAGVTQTPRYLIKTRGQQVTLSCSPISGHRSVSWYQQTPGQGLQFLFEYFSETQRNKGNFPGRFSGRQFSNSRSEMNVSTLELGDSALYLCASSLQGWTGELFFGEGSRLTVL.

The rearrangement uses TRBV5-5 and TRBJ1-1; perhaps TRBD1 as D (5 bases). This CDR3 region has 12 residues. V was cut by 4 bases and J by 11 bases, with 15 bases left in between. From germline, CDR1 is SGHKS and CDR2 YYEKEE (reference sequence). Here the CDR3 DNA reads TGTGCCAGCAGCCAGGGACCCGGAGGGGCTTTCTTT. This codes for CASSQGPGGAFF.

The J gene is TRBJ1-3, the V gene TRBV5-1; D may be TRBD1 (5 bases). The CDR3 covers 18 residues. Germline loops: CDR1 SGHRS, CDR2 YFSETQ. V was cut by 4 bases and J by 1 base, with 21 bases left in between. The CDR3 reads CASSQSGSGTLSGNTIYF. The DNA of the CDR3 is TGCGCCAGCAGCCAGTCAGGGTCGGGTACCTTATCTGGAAACACCATATATTTT.

Here the CDR3 DNA reads TGTGCCAGTAGCCAGGCCTATGGCTACACCTTC. Its translation is CASSQAYGYTF. The V gene is TRBV19, the J gene TRBJ1-2; no firm D call. The germline CDR1 and CDR2 sequences are LNHDA and SQIVND (reference sequence). With 6 bases removed from V and 4 bases from J, the gap between germline ends came to 6 bases. The CDR3 loop spans 11 amino acids.

The chain joins TRBV7-6 to TRBJ1-1; D perhaps matches TRBD1 (6 bases). The germline gives CDR1 SGHVS, CDR2 FNYEAQ. V dropped 3 bases and J dropped 5 bases, with 22 bases sitting between them. The CDR3 sequence is 17 residues long. The CDR3 region has the DNA TGTGCCAGCAGCTTCTCCCCGAGAGGGGGATTGTGGACTGAAGCTTTCTTT. This gives the protein CASSFSPRGGLWTEAFF.

The rearrangement joins TRBV2 to TRBJ1-1; D unresolved. The V end lost 9 bases, the J end lost 7 bases, and 15 bases lay between the germline ends. The CDR3 contains 12 residues. CDR1 is SNHLY and CDR2 is FYNNEI in the germline V gene. DNA for the CDR3: TGTGCCAGTAACACCCGAGACGTTGAAGCTTTCTTT. This codes for CASNTRDVEAFF. Full variable domain (outside the CDR3, taken from reference TRBV2 and TRBJ1-1): EPEVTQTPSHQVTQMGQEVILRCVPISNHLYFYWYRQILGQKVEFLVSFYNNEISEKSEIFDDQFSVERPDGSNFTLKIRSTKLEDSAMYFCASNTRDVEAFFGQGTRLTVV.

The gene calls are TRBV28 and TRBJ2-7, with a weak D call TRBD1 (6 bases). The CDR3 is 14 amino acids. V was cut by 7 bases and J by 3 bases, with 16 bases left in between. CDR1 is MDHEN, CDR2 SYDVKM, per germline. Here the CDR3 DNA reads TGTGCCAGCAATAACCCGGGACATAGCTACGAGCAGTACTTC. Residues: CASNNPGHSYEQYF.

CDR3 coding DNA: TGCGCCAGCAGCCAAGTGGAGAGGAGCTATAATTCACCCCTCCACTTT. Protein product: CASSQVERSYNSPLHF. The chain uses TRBV4-1 and TRBJ1-6; D is unclear. This CDR3 has 16 residues. Germline V gives CDR1 MGHRA, CDR2 YSYEKL. Trimming removed 1 base from V and 3 bases from J, with 10 bases in between.

The chain employs TRBV3-1 (or the pseudogene TRBV3-2) and TRBJ1-3; unclear D gene. There are 17 residues in the CDR3. Germline CDR1 reads LGHDT; CDR2 reads YNNKEL (reference sequence). V was pared by 5 bases and J by 0 bases, with 17 bases between. The CDR3 nucleotides read TGTGCCAGCAGCGTCGAGCCTTGGAGGGTCTCTGGAAACACCATATATTTT. Residues: CASSVEPWRVSGNTIYF.

This chain connects TRBV11-2 to TRBJ1-1; TRBD1 is a possible D gene (6 bases). CDR3 length equals 15 residues. Germline CDR1 reads SGHAT; CDR2 reads FQNNGV. V lost 6 bases to trimming and J lost 1 base, with 15 bases between them. The CDR3 DNA is TGTGCCAGCAGACCGCCGGGGACATCGAACACTGAAGCTTTCTTT. Amino acids: CASRPPGTSNTEAFF.

The J gene is TRBJ1-5, the V gene TRBV7-8, with 8 positions matching TRBD1. V shed 5 bases, J shed 2 bases, and the junction held 5 bases outside the gene matches. The CDR3 covers 15 residues. Germline V CDR1 and CDR2: SGHVS, FQNEAQ. The CDR3 loop is CASSQTGVGNQPQHF. CDR3 nucleotides: TGTGCCAGCAGCCAGACAGGGGTTGGCAATCAGCCCCAGCATTTT.

The J gene is TRBJ1-4, the V gene TRBV6-5; 11 positions agree with TRBD1. CDR3 length equals 14 residues. J was trimmed by 10 bases and V by 6 bases; bases with no gene match: 7. CDR1 and CDR2 (germline): MNHEY, SVGAGI. The CDR3: CASSRGQGEGKLFF. CDR3 DNA sequence: TGTGCCAGCAGCCGGGGACAGGGGGAAGGAAAACTGTTTTTT.

The chain is built from TRBV28 and TRBJ2-3, with 7 positions matching TRBD2. This CDR3 contains 14 residues. V trimming: 6 bases; J trimming: 13 bases; junction bases outside the gene matches: 16. Germline lookup yields CDR1 MDHEN and CDR2 SYDVKM. The CDR3 nucleotides are TGTGCCAGCAGGACCGGGGACCGGGGGGTAATGGAGTATTTT. It codes for CASRTGDRGVMEYF.

V and J are TRBV5-6 and TRBJ2-2, with TRBD1 identical over 8 bases. Germline CDR1 is SGHDT and CDR2 is YYEEEE. V dropped 4 bases and J dropped 2; count of bases not matched to a gene: 4. The CDR3 contains 15 residues. Written as DNA, the CDR3 is TGTGCCAGCAGCGTGGGACAGGTTAACACCGGGGAGCTGTTTTTT. Residues: CASSVGQVNTGELFF.

The CDR3 protein is CASSEERFEETQYF. CDR3 DNA: TGTGCCAGCAGTGAGGAAAGATTCGAAGAGACCCAGTACTTC. The V and J genes are TRBV25-1 and TRBJ2-5; D not certain. V gave up 3 bases and J gave up 3 bases, with 11 bases separating them. Germline V gene sequence: CDR1 MGHDK, CDR2 SYGVNS. This CDR3 contains 14 residues.

The chain joins TRBV7-9 to TRBJ2-5; maybe TRBD2 (5 bases). Trimming left V 1 base short and J 4 bases short, with 13 bases between. Germline loops: CDR1 SEHNR, CDR2 FQNEAQ (reference sequence). CDR3 length: 15 residues. The CDR3 DNA follows: TGTGCCAGCAGCTTAGTGTGGCCGGCGGGAGAGACCCAGTACTTC. As protein: CASSLVWPAGETQYF.

V usage is TRBV28 and J usage is TRBJ1-6; unclear D gene. V was pared by 7 bases and J by 0 bases, with 13 bases between. CDR3 length: 16 amino acids. Per the germline V gene, CDR1 is MDHEN and CDR2 is SYDVKM. The CDR3 region is CASTDLPTSYNSPLHF. Written as DNA, the CDR3 is TGTGCCAGCACGGATCTTCCCACCTCCTATAATTCACCCCTCCACTTT.

The V and J genes are TRBV18 and TRBJ2-7, with TRBD1 as a possible D gene (6 bases). This CDR3 has 14 amino acids. V lost 3 bases and J lost 5, with 14 bases in between. Germline lookup yields CDR1 KGHSH and CDR2 LQKENI. CDR3 nucleotides: TGTGCCAGCTCACCCCACAGGGATAGCGACGAGCAGTACTTC. Translating it yields CASSPHRDSDEQYF.

This clone was detected once. The chain employs TRBV27 and TRBJ2-1; 9 bases map to TRBD2. The CDR3 runs to 15 residues. CDR1 MNHEY and CDR2 SMNVEV come from the germline V gene (reference sequence). V shed 7 bases and J 9 bases; nucleotides not matched to a gene: 13. The CDR3 loop reads CASTRGGGAEGEQFF. CDR3 nucleotides: TGTGCCAGCACCCGCGGCGGGGGGGCCGAGGGTGAGCAGTTCTTC.

This chain uses TRBV3-1 (or the pseudogene TRBV3-2) with TRBJ1-6, with D maybe TRBD1 (6 bases). The germline V gene has CDR1 LGHDT and CDR2 YNNKEL (reference sequence). The CDR3 length is 14 residues. V was trimmed by 4 bases and J by 6 bases, leaving 10 bases between them. Written as DNA, the CDR3 is TGTGCCAGCAGCCCGGACAGAAGTAATTCACCCCTCCACTTT. Translating it yields CASSPDRSNSPLHF.

V and J are TRBV5-4 and TRBJ2-7, with D unresolved. There are 15 residues in the CDR3. CDR1 is SGHNT, CDR2 YYREEE, per germline (reference sequence). V lost 0 bases and J 0 bases, leaving 10 bases between the germline ends. Written as DNA, the CDR3 is TGTGCCAGCAGCTTGGGTCAAGGGCCCTCCTACGAGCAGTACTTC. Amino acids: CASSLGQGPSYEQYF.